This paragraph reports one TCR beta chain. This sample is drawn from a study of T-cell reconstitution after alpha-beta-depleted transplantation in children. TCRbeta library preparation incorporated unique molecular identifiers. Via MiXCR, TCRdb re-called the PCR reads, giving one row per CDR3 protein. The sample consists of approximately 640,000 distinct CDR3 sequences, around a sixth of them appearing once. The length of the CDR3 is 16 residues. V dropped 6 bases and J dropped 8; count of bases not matched to a gene: 15. Germline loops: CDR1 SEHNR, CDR2 FQNEAQ (reference sequence). The sample consisted of PBMCs from the stem cell graft donor, taken from the stem cell graft. This rearrangement joins TRBV7-9 to TRBJ2-5; 10 positions match TRBD2. The sequence was obtained from a human donor who donated a stem cell graft to a child with acute myeloid leukemia. CDR3 amino acids: CASSFEQLAGKRTQYF. As DNA, the CDR3 is TGTGCCAGCAGTTTTGAGCAACTAGCGGGGAAGAGAACCCAGTACTTC.